The present TCR beta chain was sequenced within a study of beta chain features in type 1 diabetes. The study's findings and limits: Shortening of TCRB CDR3s, moderate but significant, appeared in all four CD4+ subsets of Type 1 diabetes patients. Naive, central memory and Treg TCRB repertoires seemed to resemble each other more closely in patients than they did in healthy donors.

With respect to this clone: What it binds is unknown.

The entirety of the isolated RNA underwent reverse transcription, so expressed TCRB transcripts were sequenced. The data were produced by immunoSEQ multiplex PCR, yet TCRdb's version contains in-frame clones alone and is incomplete. Among 300,000 to 400,000 clones listed, about 11% were seen once. Trimming took 2 bases from V and 6 from J; bases not matched to a gene: 4. The CDR3 loop spans 13 amino acids. Germline CDR1 LGHNA, CDR2 YSLEER. This sequence joins TRBV4-3 and TRBJ2-7, with 7 bases matching TRBD1. The TCR originated in a woman aged 25 to 45 in good health. Sequenced material: naive CD4+ T cells from blood. CDR3 coding DNA: TGCGCCAGCAGCCAACAACAGGGGCGCGAGCAGTACTTC. Its translation: CASSQQQGREQYF.